Listed here is a single TCR beta chain. What antigen it recognizes has not been identified. No base quality information exists; no much larger clone differs at one position. The library came from the immunoSEQ multiplex PCR assay. For the multiplex PCR, a mixture combining 60 forward primers for TCR Vbeta segments and 13 reverse primers for TCR Jbeta segments was used. Amplification of the CDR3 region of rearranged TCR beta genes was performed with a multiplex PCR assay on genomic DNA. The amplified TCR beta libraries were sequenced on the Illumina HiSeq System as 87-base-pair reads. For the original study's pipeline: Across the 500 to 700 repertoires, a later analysis counted roughly 84 million unique TCR beta chains, roughly 11 million of which were shared by at least two donors. To remove PCR and sequencing errors, raw reads were error-corrected and collapsed into unique sequences using a nearest-neighbor algorithm that merged closely related sequences. V, D and J gene segments were assigned by aligning CDR3 sequences to IMGT reference sequences. For a sequence to be retained, a match of at least six nucleotides was required to both a V gene segment and a J gene segment. Rearrangements were called productive when the CDR3 lacked stop codons and stayed in frame with V and J; all others were non-productive. CDR3 was defined by IMGT convention, running from the second conserved V-encoded cysteine to the conserved J-encoded phenylalanine. Sequences without an unambiguous match to a single V gene segment were excluded from the earlier analysis of a few hundred of the donors. In an earlier analysis of several hundred of the donors, a V segment was called functional when productive rearrangements were above 56.7%, and segregating when the standard deviation between donors exceeded 5%. A statistical classification framework was built to diagnose cytomegalovirus status from the catalog of TCR beta chain sequences. In a later analysis, V and J genes were assigned by comparing TCR nucleotide sequences against IMGT/GENE-DB human TR gene sequences. A later analysis assigned CDR3 sequences and most-parsimonious VDJ recombination scenarios with the TCRdist pipeline. In a later analysis, each TCR beta chain was defined by its CDR3 amino acid sequence together with its V-gene family, and reads without a unique V-gene family were excluded. To address suspected cross-contamination and a sequencing artifact, a later analysis removed roughly 640 highly shared, low-generation-probability nucleotide sequences. In a later analysis, a clonal expansion index was calculated for each public chain from normalized within-repertoire ranks of inferred template counts. A later analysis computed generation probabilities with a VDJ recombination model fitted to out-of-frame rearrangements, and checked the results against IGoR. Hypergeometric tests were used in a later analysis to score TCR-TCR, TCR-HLA and TCR-CMV co-occurrence, with a repertoire-size bias correction applied to the TCR pairs. In a later analysis, false discovery rates were estimated by permuting HLA or CMV assignments 20 times. In a later analysis, co-occurring TCRs were grouped using DBSCAN, and TCRdist sequence similarity was added for clustering within HLA-allele-positive subsets. Co-occurrence clustering excluded repertoires with fewer than 30,000 or more than 120,000 public chains, plus five with anomalous nucleotide sharing. This is the immuneACCESS table as TCRdb keeps it, with only in-frame sequences that have V and J called. A part of the clones is gone; compared with another copy, unresolved V genes explain less than half, and the rest is unexplained. D and trimming were read from the DNA, whereas the V and J calls and clone size are those reported in that table. The sample has approximately 130,000 clones on record, about 81% of them singletons. Around 2% of the sample is taken by the ten largest.

This sample stems from a study of cytomegalovirus exposure and HLA in healthy donors (dated by TCRdb to 2016 to 2017). In terms of the full investigation: According to an earlier analysis of 587 of the donors, about 190 million T cells yielded 120 million or so unique TCR beta sequences and around 300 Gb of sequence data. An early release covering 550 to 650 HLA-typed donors comprised about 300 gigabases of sequencing data and around 86 million unique TCR sequences. The genetic ancestry cluster associated with self-reported Caucasian donors included around four fifths of the approximately 430 genotyped donors. The study aimed to test whether signatures of past pathogen exposure could be identified by cataloging public T cell receptors. The T cell repertoires of several hundred subjects were profiled by immunosequencing and related to cytomegalovirus serostatus. Besides the first cohort of around 670 subjects, a separate validation cohort made up of 120 or so different subjects was used. To predict cytomegalovirus infection status, the study combined high-throughput TCR immunosequencing, statistical association of individual TCRs with disease status, and machine learning. A later analysis re-analyzed previously published TCR beta repertoires from approximately 670 donors and added high-resolution HLA genotyping to study TCR occurrence patterns. In the later analysis, no new phenotypic data were used to find candidate immune exposures; instead, reliance was placed on TCR beta sequences and their occurrence across donors. In an earlier analysis of 500 to 650 of the donors, high-throughput TCR beta sequencing was used to judge whether each TCR beta V gene segment behaved as functional or pseudogenic. Donor age, sex, ethnicity and CMV serostatus were compiled together with the repertoire data. In a later genetic analysis, genome-wide SNP genotypes for about three fifths of the 666 donors were used, and that subset was treated as a discovery cohort. All discovery cohort repertoires had been generated using a single sequencing platform. Both class I and class II loci were covered by HLA typing, at four-digit resolution. The number of typed donors differed by locus: about 629-630 for A, B, C, DRB1 and DQB1; approximately 540 for DQA1; around 610 for DPA1; and some 470 for DPB1. Because of strong linkage in the cohort, five DR-DQ haplotypes were treated as single units for association and clustering. Across some 400 genotyped donors of the cohort, an average of about 250,000 unique TCR beta nucleotide sequences per donor were sequenced, and roughly 18% of those sequences were non-productive.

From cysteine to phenylalanine, the CDR3 is 14 amino acids long. Only the CDR3 DNA stays, 42 bases, in frame from base 1. CDR1 and CDR2 were assigned from the germline V gene as MDHEN and SYDVKM. The V end gives up 4 bases and the J end 3 bases, leaving 6 bases in the junction not matched to a gene. What the work shows at the level of the full study, not this receptor alone: Linkage disequilibrium might explain the correlated functional status among segregating V segments, but an unknown experimental factor could not be ruled out. Because HLA typing was unavailable for some donors at each locus, only the typed subset was used in association tests. In a later genetic analysis, a missense DCLRE1C variant was associated with V-gene and J-gene trimming of TCR beta chains, and the association was replicated in an independent cohort. Because the 87-base-pair reads could not distinguish some IMGT-functional V segments, including TRBV6-2 and TRBV6-3, those segments were excluded. Strong co-occurrence of HLA alleles, especially DR and DQ, made assigning TCR associations to individual alleles difficult. In vitro tests confirmed that a few of the cytomegalovirus-associated TCR beta chains recognize cytomegalovirus antigens. A further reported finding was that TCR beta sequences accurately predicted the HLA-A and HLA-B alleles for most subjects in the first cohort. According to a later analysis, most CMV-associated TCR beta chains appeared to be HLA-restricted, and the HLA associations seemed to be driven largely by CMV exposure. The authors suggested that the approach could potentially be generalized to other disease states and immunological phenotypes. Seventeen rarely observed V segments, including chromosome 9 orphons, were excluded from the earlier analysis of almost 600 of the donors because counts were too low. A later analysis found that TCR association rates varied across HLA loci, with DRB1 alleles showing the most associated TCRs and HLA-C alleles the fewest. Presence/absence analyses assumed roughly uniform sequencing depth across donors, an assumption that may not hold. A group of highly shared sequence variants was considered likely to be a technical artifact of the sequencing pipeline. According to a later genetic analysis, donors in an Asian-associated ancestry cluster had fewer N-insertions in productive TCRs than the roughly 700-donor mean. The study listed approximately 160 TCR beta chains as associated with cytomegalovirus. Immune exposure information for the cohort was limited to CMV serostatus. Compared with equally common non-associated chains, HLA-associated TCR beta chains in a later analysis were more clonally expanded and had lower generation probabilities. In an earlier analysis of 587 of the donors, most TCR beta V segments appeared in productive rearrangements about 90% or about 30% of the time, broadly matching IMGT annotations. A later analysis reported that several top co-occurrence clusters appeared linked to parvovirus B19, influenza, CMV and Epstein-Barr virus. In this cohort, only TCR beta chains were sequenced, and detectable features were limited by the absence of alpha or paired-chain data. Cytomegalovirus status was reported to be diagnosed by the classifier with high specificity and sensitivity in both the original and validation cohorts. Specific HLA alleles were associated with 16,951 TCR beta sequences at a false discovery rate of 0.05 in a later analysis. Most TCR sequences were observed very rarely across donors, whereas some public TCRs were present in many individuals.

The cohort was made up of approximately 670 healthy bone marrow donors. At the time of sampling, every cohort member was nominally healthy, though immune exposures that went unrecorded were likely present. The donor tested CMV seronegative, placing the donor among the 350 to 400 seronegative members of the cohort. A peripheral blood sample was collected from each donor, and TCR beta sequencing was performed on peripheral blood mononuclear cells. Genomic DNA was extracted from the blood cell samples with the Qiagen DNeasy Blood Extraction Kit. The source is a man in his forties in good health and CMV-seronegative. In this chain, TRBV28 is recombined with TRBJ2-7, and 7 bases in between align with TRBD1. Material for sequencing was PBMCs. The DNA sequence is given as TGTGCCAGCAGTTCGACAGGGATTGTCTACGAGCAGTACTTC. This sequence encodes CASSSTGIVYEQYF.